Below are 29 T cell receptor beta chains sequenced from a single sample in a study of T cell changes during pregnancy in multiple sclerosis. Libraries were prepared by immunoSEQ multiplex PCR; TCRdb keeps only in-frame clonotypes and omits some of them. The table shows some 110,000 clones, with about 90% occurring only once. The sample was peripheral blood, taken before pregnancy. Every receptor here comes from a female donor with multiple sclerosis, enrolled in a pregnancy study.

V is TRBV19 and J is TRBJ1-1, with 8 bases lining up with TRBD1. V was clipped by 4 bases and J by 4 bases; unmatched bases: 5. This CDR3 is built from 14 residues. Germline lookup yields CDR1 LNHDA and CDR2 SQIVND (reference sequence). The DNA for the CDR3 is TGTGCCAGTAGTAGAGGACAGGGCTCCACTGAAGCTTTCTTT. Translation: CASSRGQGSTEAFF. Full variable domain (rest looked up from reference TRBV19 and TRBJ1-1): DGGITQSPKYLFRKEGQNVTLSCEQNLNHDAMYWYRQDPGQGLRLIYYSQIVNDFQKGDIAEGYSVSREKKESFPLTVTSAQKNPTAFYLCASSRGQGSTEAFFGQGTRLTVV.

CDR3 sequence reads: CASRTGREINQPQHF. CDR3 coding DNA: TGTGCCAGTAGAACCGGCAGGGAAATCAATCAGCCCCAGCATTTT. The genes are TRBV19 and TRBJ1-5, with D possibly matching TRBD1 (5 bases). V was shortened by 6 bases and J by 3 bases, with 15 bases between the two germline ends. Germline-derived CDR1 and CDR2 are LNHDA and SQIVND (reference sequence). The CDR3 runs to 15 residues.

The CDR3 DNA reads TGTGCCAGCAGCTTGGGTTTTACAGGCCGAAACAATGAGCAGTTCTTC. This codes for CASSLGFTGRNNEQFF. The V call is TRBV5-6, the J call TRBJ2-1, with D perhaps TRBD1 (5 bases). The CDR3 covers 16 residues. The germline V gene has CDR1 SGHDT and CDR2 YYEEEE. Trimming stripped 0 bases from V and 5 bases from J, with 15 bases between.

Here the CDR3 DNA reads TGTGCCAGCAACCCTTCAGGATTCAATGAGCAGTTCTTC. Amino acids: CASNPSGFNEQFF. The gene calls are TRBV6-5 and TRBJ2-1; the D is unclear. The CDR3 covers 13 residues. V lost 7 bases to trimming and J lost 6 bases, with 13 bases between them. The germline V gene has CDR1 MNHEY and CDR2 SVGAGI.

The chain combines TRBV6-5 with TRBJ2-5; 12 bases are shared with TRBD1. Per the germline V gene, CDR1 is MNHEY and CDR2 is SVGAGI. J gave up 5 bases and V 0 bases, and 1 base lay outside the gene matches. There are 15 residues in the CDR3. CDR3 amino acids: CASSYSGQGAETQYF. The CDR3 DNA reads TGTGCCAGCAGTTACTCGGGACAGGGGGCCGAGACCCAGTACTTC.

This chain links TRBV14 with TRBJ2-1, with D maybe TRBD1 (6 bases). Germline V lookup: CDR1 SGHDN, CDR2 FVKESK. V was cut by 0 bases and J by 8 bases, with 26 bases left in between. This CDR3 has 19 amino acids. This chain's CDR3 is CASSQDPWDWDTSRDEQFF. The CDR3 coding sequence is TGTGCCAGCAGCCAAGATCCATGGGATTGGGACACCAGCAGGGATGAGCAGTTCTTC.

The V and J genes are TRBV7-9 and TRBJ2-1, with D maybe TRBD2 (6 bases). The V end lost 2 bases, the J end lost 9 bases, and 14 bases lay between the germline ends. This CDR3 spans 14 amino acids. The V gene's germline CDR1 is SEHNR and CDR2 FQNEAQ (reference sequence). The CDR3 loop is CASSLTPAGTEQFF. Written as DNA, the CDR3 is TGTGCCAGCAGCTTAACCCCCGCGGGGACTGAGCAGTTCTTC.

This rearrangement joins TRBV7-3 to TRBJ2-2; perhaps TRBD2 as D (5 bases). V was clipped by 4 bases and J by 6 bases, with 9 bases between them. The CDR3 contains 13 residues. Germline loops: CDR1 SGHTA, CDR2 FQGTGA. CDR3: CASSSTRAGELFF. CDR3 nucleotide sequence: TGTGCCAGCAGCTCGACGAGGGCCGGGGAGCTGTTTTTT.

The V gene is TRBV18, the J gene TRBJ2-7, with 8 nucleotides matching TRBD2. The CDR3 runs 16 residues. CDR1 is KGHSH, CDR2 LQKENI, per germline. V trimming: 1 base; J trimming: 2 bases; junction bases outside the gene matches: 7. This CDR3 reads CASSPLSGGGPYEQYF. The CDR3 nucleotides read TGTGCCAGCTCACCACTCTCCGGGGGGGGACCCTACGAGCAGTACTTC.

This chain links TRBV7-3 with TRBJ1-1, with unresolved D. The CDR3 loop spans 14 amino acids. The V and J ends lost 6 bases and 6 bases respectively, with 17 bases between them. The germline CDR1 and CDR2 sequences are SGHTA and FQGTGA. CDR3 region: CASSSQPGVPEAFF. The CDR3 bases are TGTGCCAGCAGTTCCCAGCCCGGGGTTCCTGAAGCTTTCTTT.

The chain uses TRBV2 and TRBJ1-4, with unresolved D. CDR1 is SNHLY and CDR2 is FYNNEI in the germline V gene. V was pared by 6 bases and J by 6 bases, with 17 bases between. The CDR3 consists of 15 residues. The CDR3 here is CASRLRGQSDEKLFF. DNA of the CDR3: TGTGCCAGCAGGTTGCGCGGGCAATCGGATGAAAAACTGTTTTTT.

The genes are TRBV4-1 and TRBJ2-3; possible D gene TRBD1, 5 bases. Trimming shortened V by 5 bases and J by 1 base, and 16 bases separated the two germline ends. Looked up from germline, CDR1 is MGHRA and CDR2 is YSYEKL. The CDR3 runs 16 residues. The DNA of the CDR3 is TGCGCCAGCAGCACCACTACAGGATACGGCACAGATACGCAGTATTTT. It specifies CASSTTTGYGTDTQYF.

V gene TRBV4-1 combines with J gene TRBJ2-1, with 8 positions matching TRBD1. V was pared by 1 base and J by 8 bases, with 4 bases of the junction left unmatched. The germline V gene has CDR1 MGHRA and CDR2 YSYEKL. The CDR3 is 14 amino acids. CDR3 coding DNA: TGCGCCAGCAGCCAAGTGACAGGGGACCATGAGCAGTTCTTC. Amino acid sequence: CASSQVTGDHEQFF.

The chain uses TRBV5-4 and TRBJ2-7; perhaps TRBD2 as D (6 bases). V was trimmed by 4 bases and J by 2 bases, leaving 16 bases between them. The CDR3 is 15 residues long. Germline-derived CDR1 and CDR2 are SGHNT and YYREEE (reference sequence). CDR3 sequence reads: CASSANVGGTYEQYF. DNA of the CDR3: TGTGCCAGCAGCGCCAACGTTGGGGGGACCTACGAGCAGTACTTC.

The gene calls are TRBV7-2 and TRBJ2-5, with 14 bases identical to TRBD2. The CDR3 sequence is 15 residues long. Trimming cost V 3 bases and J 4 bases; bases outside gene matches: 1. Germline CDR1 and CDR2: SGHTA and FQGNSA. CDR3 protein: CASSLTSGGAETQYF. As DNA, the CDR3 is TGTGCCAGCAGCTTGACTAGCGGGGGGGCAGAGACCCAGTACTTC.

The rearrangement links TRBV14 to TRBJ2-3; 10 bases agree with TRBD2. With 1 base clipped from V and 4 bases from J, the junction kept 5 bases outside the gene matches. Per germline, CDR1 SGHDN and CDR2 FVKESK. The CDR3 has 16 amino acids. CDR3 in DNA: TGTGCCAGCAGCCAAGGATTAGCGGGGGGCGCAGATACGCAGTATTTT. Translated: CASSQGLAGGADTQYF.

V gene TRBV30 combines with J gene TRBJ1-4, with D possibly TRBD1 on 5 matching bases. Trimming took off 4 bases at V and 6 bases at J, with 18 bases between the two ends. Germline loops: CDR1 GTSNPN, CDR2 SVGIG (reference sequence). The CDR3 covers 15 residues. The DNA of the CDR3 is TGTGCCTGGACCGAGGGGACGGGGGGGGATGAAAAACTGTTTTTT. Translation gives CAWTEGTGGDEKLFF.

The V and J genes are TRBV6-1 and TRBJ1-3, with 8 bases aligning to TRBD1. This CDR3 spans 15 amino acids. Trimming cost V 7 bases and J 4 bases; bases outside gene matches: 9. Looked up from germline, CDR1 is MNHNS and CDR2 is SASEGT. The CDR3 region is CASKEGQGGGNTIYF. The DNA for the CDR3 is TGTGCCAGCAAGGAAGGACAGGGTGGAGGAAACACCATATATTTT.

The chain carries TRBV13 and TRBJ2-7, with TRBD2 matching 11 bases. CDR3 length: 15 residues. CDR1 and CDR2 from the germline V gene are PRHDT and FYEKMQ (reference sequence). Trimming cost V 5 bases and J 3 bases; bases outside gene matches: 6. The CDR3 nucleotides read TGTGCCAGCAGCCCACCCGGACTAGCGGGCTACGAGCAGTACTTC. Translated, it gives CASSPPGLAGYEQYF. Combining the CDR3 with reference TRBV13 and TRBJ2-7 gives the whole variable domain AAGVIQSPRHLIKEKRETATLKCYPIPRHDTVYWYQQGPGQDPQFLISFYEKMQSDKGSIPDRFSAQQFSDYHSELNMSSLELGDSALYFCASSPPGLAGYEQYFGPGTRLTVT.

The V gene is TRBV7-8, the J gene TRBJ1-1, with a possible D match to TRBD1 (6 bases). The V gene's germline CDR1 is SGHVS and CDR2 FQNEAQ. V lost 4 bases and J 0 bases, leaving 15 bases between the germline ends. The CDR3 runs to 16 residues. CDR3 nucleotide sequence: TGTGCCAGCAGCTCCAGGGGTAGGAGCATGAACACTGAAGCTTTCTTT. It translates to CASSSRGRSMNTEAFF. The variable domain in full, completed from reference TRBV7-8 and TRBJ1-1, reads GAGVSQSPRYKVAKRGQDVALRCDPISGHVSLFWYQQALGQGPEFLTYFQNEAQLDKSGLPSDRFFAERPEGSVSTLKIQRTQQEDSAVYLCASSSRGRSMNTEAFFGQGTRLTVV.

The chain links TRBV28 to TRBJ1-2; D is unresolved. The CDR3 extends over 14 amino acids. Looked up from germline, CDR1 is MDHEN and CDR2 is SYDVKM. Trimming left V 6 bases short and J 6 bases short, with 17 bases between. Here the CDR3 reads CASRARLRGHGYTF. The CDR3 coding sequence is TGTGCCAGCAGGGCCAGGTTACGAGGGCATGGCTACACCTTC.

In its sample, this clone was seen once. The CDR3 sequence: CASSQEGAGGQDTQYF. Here the CDR3 DNA reads TGCGCCAGCAGCCAGGAGGGGGCGGGGGGGCAAGATACGCAGTATTTT. The rearrangement uses TRBV4-1 and TRBJ2-3; 9 bases align to TRBD2. CDR1 and CDR2 (germline): MGHRA, YSYEKL. This CDR3 contains 16 residues. Trimming at V came to 3 bases and at J to 5 bases, leaving 9 bases not matched to a gene.

The rearrangement joins TRBV30 to TRBJ1-3; TRBD1 matches 7 bases. J was trimmed by 0 bases and V by 8 bases; bases with no gene match: 7. CDR3 length: 14 residues. CDR1 is GTSNPN and CDR2 is SVGIG in the germline V gene (reference sequence). CDR3 protein: CAGTQGSSGNTIYF. CDR3 nucleotide sequence: TGTGCCGGTACACAGGGGAGCTCTGGAAACACCATATATTTT. The entire variable domain, with the rest obtained from reference TRBV30 and TRBJ1-3, is as follows: SQTIHQWPATLVQPVGSPLSLECTVEGTSNPNLYWYRQAAGRGLQLLFYSVGIGQISSEVPQNLSASRPQDRQFILSSKKLLLSDSGFYLCAGTQGSSGNTIYFGEGSWLTVV.

This clone was picked up one time. CDR3 in amino acids: CASSFSGTTYEQYF. In DNA form, the CDR3 reads TGTGCCAGCAGTTTTTCCGGGACAACCTACGAGCAGTACTTC. The chain carries TRBV28 and TRBJ2-7; perhaps TRBD1 as D (6 bases). The CDR3 contains 14 residues. V was shortened by 3 bases and J by 2 bases, with 11 bases between the two germline ends. From germline, CDR1 is MDHEN and CDR2 SYDVKM.

This clone has only a few counts. The chain couples TRBV7-9 to TRBJ1-5, with D tentatively TRBD1 (5 bases). The CDR3 spans 17 residues. Germline V CDR1 and CDR2: SEHNR, FQNEAQ (reference sequence). V was shortened by 1 base and J by 0 bases, with 13 bases between the two germline ends. This CDR3 is CASSLVGRGYSNQPQHF. The CDR3 DNA reads TGTGCCAGCAGCTTAGTGGGACGGGGGTATAGCAATCAGCCCCAGCATTTT.

V is TRBV9 and J is TRBJ2-2; 7 positions agree with TRBD2. This CDR3 is built from 15 residues. Germline V CDR1 and CDR2: SGDLS, YYNGEE. Germline trimming cut 4 bases from V and 4 bases from J; bases unmatched to any gene: 7. The CDR3 loop reads CASSSLGGGTGELFF. The CDR3 coding sequence is TGTGCCAGCAGCTCCCTGGGGGGGGGCACCGGGGAGCTGTTTTTT.

This chain connects TRBV9 to TRBJ1-1, with 7 bases aligning to TRBD1. Trimming at V came to 4 bases and at J to 11 bases, leaving 11 bases not matched to a gene. From germline, CDR1 is SGDLS and CDR2 YYNGEE. This CDR3 has 13 amino acids. The CDR3 reads CASSIRQGGTAFF. The CDR3 coding sequence is TGTGCCAGCAGCATTCGACAGGGAGGAACGGCTTTCTTT.

Turning to this clone: The junction does not match germline at one end; this may be a read error. The genes are TRBV5-1 and TRBJ2-5; D is possibly TRBD2 (5 bases). Germline CDR1 and CDR2: SGHRS and YFSETQ. The CDR3 extends over 14 amino acids. The CDR3 protein is CASTLNERSGTQYF. The CDR3 bases are TGCGCCAGCACCTTGAATGAGCGGAGTGGGACCCAGTACTTC.

The chain combines TRBV5-6 with TRBJ2-6, with D possibly matching TRBD1 (5 bases). V was shortened by 2 bases and J by 0 bases, with 15 bases between the two germline ends. CDR1 SGHDT and CDR2 YYEEEE come from the germline V gene. This CDR3 contains 18 residues. The CDR3 DNA follows: TGTGCCAGCAGCTTTGGGCCAGGGCTAAGCTCTGGGGCCAACGTCCTGACTTTC. It specifies CASSFGPGLSSGANVLTF.